This T cell receptor (beta chain) is from a study of shared clonotypes between healthy human individuals. Study-wide findings and caveats: Generation probabilities were higher for clonotypes shared across all four sorted-subset donors than for unshared ones. Blood was the only sampled material, and tissue repertoires likely differ.

On this clone: Its antigen is not known.

Sequencing was at deep level. Assay used: immunoSEQ multiplex PCR; TCRdb lists only in-frame clones, some missing. Of 550,000 to 850,000 clones listed, around 67% are singletons. J lost 6 bases, V lost 0 bases, and 10 bases had no gene match. This CDR3 contains 17 residues. Germline V gene sequence: CDR1 LNHDA, CDR2 SQIVND (reference sequence). All donors were Caucasian adults living in Nashville, Tennessee. Sequenced: memory CD4+ T cells sorted from blood. Subset denoted: CD45RA-negative fraction. The sequence derives from a woman in her twenties or thirties in good health. The chain combines TRBV19 with TRBJ2-1; 8 bases align to TRBD2. The CDR3 nucleotides are TGTGCCAGTAGTATAGATGGAGCCCAGCGGGGGACCAATGAGCAGTTCTTC. It specifies CASSIDGAQRGTNEQFF.